In this sample, the clone carrying this TCR beta chain turned up a few times. Its antigen remains unknown. Using a J-beta primer mix together with a sample-barcoded 5' primer, a second PCR was run for roughly 7 to 11 cycles. TCRdb reprocessed the 5' RACE reads via MiXCR and lists one record per CDR3 protein. Altogether over 500,000 distinct CDR3 sequences are present, roughly a quarter being singletons, with the ten largest covering roughly 3.5%. The data derive from a study of blood T cells in healthy people across ages. Findings and limits, study-wide: Long-lived donors exceeded aged donors in naive CD4+ cells and diversity. Per million T cells, the diversity of TCR beta decreased roughly linearly as age advanced.

CDR3 size: 13 residues. The germline V and J ends were trimmed by 6 bases and 9 bases, with 18 bases remaining between them. Germline CDR1 reads SGDLS; CDR2 reads YYNGEE. These data were also filed under a second study, of T cells of mothers and their children.

The specimen was blood. The TCR originated in a boy between 2 and 15 years old in good health. J is TRBJ1-2 and V is TRBV9; D is possibly TRBD1 (6 bases). The CDR3: CASTFKQGLSYTF. The CDR3 nucleotides are TGTGCCAGCACATTTAAACAGGGATTGAGCTACACCTTC.